This T cell receptor (beta chain) was captured in a study of blood T cell repertoires in COVID-19. Losses at the gene ends were 5 bases for V and 4 bases for J; bases not matched to a gene: 6. The germline V gene has CDR1 SGHTA and CDR2 FQGTGA. The CDR3 consists of 14 residues. The table came from immunoSEQ multiplex PCR; TCRdb's copy has only in-frame clones and leaves some out. This sample has 230,000 or so clones, with 88% found just once. The V gene is TRBV7-3, the J gene TRBJ2-3, with 7 bases aligning to TRBD2. This TCR came from a woman aged 25-40 years who had recovered from COVID-19. Material: PBMCs or T cells enriched from blood (not recorded which). This CDR3 is CASSPGLGSDTQYF. The CDR3 bases are TGTGCCAGCAGCCCAGGACTAGGTTCAGATACGCAGTATTTT.